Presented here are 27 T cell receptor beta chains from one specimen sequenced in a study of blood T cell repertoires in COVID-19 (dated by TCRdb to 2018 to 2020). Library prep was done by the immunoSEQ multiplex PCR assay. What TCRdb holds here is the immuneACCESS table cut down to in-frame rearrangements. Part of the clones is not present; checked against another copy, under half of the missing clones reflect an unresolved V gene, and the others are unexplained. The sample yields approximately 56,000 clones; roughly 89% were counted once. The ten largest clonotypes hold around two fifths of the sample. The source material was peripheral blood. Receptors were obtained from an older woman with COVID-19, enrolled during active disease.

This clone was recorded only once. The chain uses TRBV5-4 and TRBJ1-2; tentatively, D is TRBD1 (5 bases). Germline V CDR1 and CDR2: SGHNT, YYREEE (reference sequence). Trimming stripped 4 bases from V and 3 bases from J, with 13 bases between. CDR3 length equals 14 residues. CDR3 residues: CASSRRGDDYGYTF. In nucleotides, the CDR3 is TGTGCCAGCAGCCGCCGGGGGGATGACTATGGCTACACCTTC. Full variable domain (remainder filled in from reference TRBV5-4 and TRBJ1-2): ETGVTQSPTHLIKTRGQQVTLRCSSQSGHNTVSWYQQALGQGPQFIFQYYREEENGRGNFPPRFSGLQFPNYSSELNVNALELDDSALYLCASSRRGDDYGYTFGSGTRLTVV.

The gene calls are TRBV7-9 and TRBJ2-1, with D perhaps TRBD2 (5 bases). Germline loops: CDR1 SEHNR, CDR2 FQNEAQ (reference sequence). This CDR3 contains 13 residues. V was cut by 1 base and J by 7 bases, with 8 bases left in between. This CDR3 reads CASSLGLANEQFF. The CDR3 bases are TGTGCCAGCAGCTTAGGCCTAGCTAATGAGCAGTTCTTC.

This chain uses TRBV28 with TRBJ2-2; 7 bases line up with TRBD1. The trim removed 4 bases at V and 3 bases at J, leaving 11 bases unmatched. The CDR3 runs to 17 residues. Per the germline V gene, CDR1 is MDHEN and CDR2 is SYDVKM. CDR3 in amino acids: CASSWGRIGGYTGELFF. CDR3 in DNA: TGTGCCAGCAGTTGGGGTCGAATAGGGGGCTACACCGGGGAGCTGTTTTTT.

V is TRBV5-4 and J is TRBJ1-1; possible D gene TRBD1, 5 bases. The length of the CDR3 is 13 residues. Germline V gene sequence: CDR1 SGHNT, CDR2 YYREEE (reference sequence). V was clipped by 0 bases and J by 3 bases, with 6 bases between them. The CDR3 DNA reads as TGTGCCAGCAGCTTGGGGGGGGACACTGAAGCTTTCTTT. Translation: CASSLGGDTEAFF.

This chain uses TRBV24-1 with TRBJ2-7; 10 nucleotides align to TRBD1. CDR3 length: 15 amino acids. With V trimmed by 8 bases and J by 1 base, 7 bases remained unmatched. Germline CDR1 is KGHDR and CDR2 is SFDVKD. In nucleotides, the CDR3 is TGTGCCACCACGAAGACAGGGGGCTATTCCTACGAGCAGTACTTC. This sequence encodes CATTKTGGYSYEQYF.

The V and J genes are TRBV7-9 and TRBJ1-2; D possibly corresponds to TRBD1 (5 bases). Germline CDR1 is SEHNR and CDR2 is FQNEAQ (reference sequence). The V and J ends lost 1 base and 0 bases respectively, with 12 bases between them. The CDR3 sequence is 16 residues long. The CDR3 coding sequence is TGTGCCAGCAGCTTAGAGATGCTAGGGGCTAACTATGGCTACACCTTC. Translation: CASSLEMLGANYGYTF.

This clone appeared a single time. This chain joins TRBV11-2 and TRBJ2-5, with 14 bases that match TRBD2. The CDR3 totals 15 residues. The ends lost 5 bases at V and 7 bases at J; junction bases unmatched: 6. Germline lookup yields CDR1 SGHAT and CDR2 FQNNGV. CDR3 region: CASSLRGLAGGTQYF. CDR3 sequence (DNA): TGTGCCAGCAGCCTCCGAGGACTAGCGGGAGGGACCCAGTACTTC.

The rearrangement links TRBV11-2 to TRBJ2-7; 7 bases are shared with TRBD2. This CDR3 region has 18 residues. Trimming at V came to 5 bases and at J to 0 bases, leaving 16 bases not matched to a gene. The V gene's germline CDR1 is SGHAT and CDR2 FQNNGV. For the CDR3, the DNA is TGTGCCAGCAGCCACGACCCACGGGGAAGCGGGAACTCCTACGAGCAGTACTTC. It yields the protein CASSHDPRGSGNSYEQYF.

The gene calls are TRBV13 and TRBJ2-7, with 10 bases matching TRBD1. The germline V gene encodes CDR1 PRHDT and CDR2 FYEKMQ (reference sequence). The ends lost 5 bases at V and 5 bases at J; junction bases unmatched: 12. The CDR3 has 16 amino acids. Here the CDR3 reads CASSPISGTGVHEQYF. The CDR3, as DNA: TGTGCCAGCAGCCCGATATCCGGGACAGGGGTCCACGAGCAGTACTTC. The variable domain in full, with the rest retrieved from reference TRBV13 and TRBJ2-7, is AAGVIQSPRHLIKEKRETATLKCYPIPRHDTVYWYQQGPGQDPQFLISFYEKMQSDKGSIPDRFSAQQFSDYHSELNMSSLELGDSALYFCASSPISGTGVHEQYFGPGTRLTVT.

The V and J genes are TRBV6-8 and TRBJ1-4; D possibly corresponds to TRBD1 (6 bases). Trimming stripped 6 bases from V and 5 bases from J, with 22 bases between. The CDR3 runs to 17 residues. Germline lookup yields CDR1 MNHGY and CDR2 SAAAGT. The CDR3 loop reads CASSHPPGVSSNEKLFF. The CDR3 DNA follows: TGTGCCAGCAGCCATCCCCCAGGGGTGTCCTCAAATGAAAAACTGTTTTTT.

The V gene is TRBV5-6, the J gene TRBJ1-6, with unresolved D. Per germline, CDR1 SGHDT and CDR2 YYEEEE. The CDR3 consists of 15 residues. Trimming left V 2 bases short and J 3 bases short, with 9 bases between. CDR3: CASSFGGIYNSPLHF. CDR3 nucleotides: TGTGCCAGCAGCTTCGGAGGGATCTATAATTCACCCCTCCACTTT. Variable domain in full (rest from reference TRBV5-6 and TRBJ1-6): DAGVTQSPTHLIKTRGQQVTLRCSPKSGHDTVSWYQQALGQGPQFIFQYYEEEERQRGNFPDRFSGHQFPNYSSELNVNALLLGDSALYLCASSFGGIYNSPLHFGNGTRLTVT.

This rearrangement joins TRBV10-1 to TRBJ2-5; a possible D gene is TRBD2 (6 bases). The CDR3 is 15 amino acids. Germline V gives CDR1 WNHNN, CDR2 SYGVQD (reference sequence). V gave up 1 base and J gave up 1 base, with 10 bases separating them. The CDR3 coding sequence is TGCGCCAGCAGTGAGTTGGCGGGAAGCCAAGAGACCCAGTACTTC. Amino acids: CASSELAGSQETQYF.

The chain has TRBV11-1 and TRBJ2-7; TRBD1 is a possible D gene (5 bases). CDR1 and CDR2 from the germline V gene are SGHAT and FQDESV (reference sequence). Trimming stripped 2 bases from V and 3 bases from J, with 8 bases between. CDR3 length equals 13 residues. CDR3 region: CASSLWGGYEQYF. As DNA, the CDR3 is TGTGCCAGCAGCTTATGGGGCGGCTACGAGCAGTACTTC.

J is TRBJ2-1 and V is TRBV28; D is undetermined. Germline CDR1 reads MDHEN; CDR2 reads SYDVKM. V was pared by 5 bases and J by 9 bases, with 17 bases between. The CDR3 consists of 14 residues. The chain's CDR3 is CASSLGAWLGEQFF. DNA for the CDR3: TGTGCCAGCAGTCTAGGTGCGTGGTTGGGTGAGCAGTTCTTC.

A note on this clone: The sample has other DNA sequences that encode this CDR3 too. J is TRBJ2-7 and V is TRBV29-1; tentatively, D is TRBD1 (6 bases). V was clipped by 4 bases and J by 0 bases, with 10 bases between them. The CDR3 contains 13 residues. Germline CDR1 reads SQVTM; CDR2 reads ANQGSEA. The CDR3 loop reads CSVVQGPSYEQYF. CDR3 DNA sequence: TGCAGCGTTGTTCAGGGGCCCTCCTACGAGCAGTACTTC.

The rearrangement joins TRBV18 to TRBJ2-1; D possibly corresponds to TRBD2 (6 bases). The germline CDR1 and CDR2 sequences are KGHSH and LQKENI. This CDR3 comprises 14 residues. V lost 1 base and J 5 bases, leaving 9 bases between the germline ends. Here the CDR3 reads CASSPRQRDNEQFF. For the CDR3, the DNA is TGTGCCAGCTCACCACGGCAGCGGGACAATGAGCAGTTCTTC.

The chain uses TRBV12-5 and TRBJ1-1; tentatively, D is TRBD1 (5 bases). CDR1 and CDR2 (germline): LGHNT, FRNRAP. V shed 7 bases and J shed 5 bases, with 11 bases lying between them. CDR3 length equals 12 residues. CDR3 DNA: TGTGCTAGTGCCCCGGGGGGTACTGAAGCTTTCTTT. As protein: CASAPGGTEAFF.

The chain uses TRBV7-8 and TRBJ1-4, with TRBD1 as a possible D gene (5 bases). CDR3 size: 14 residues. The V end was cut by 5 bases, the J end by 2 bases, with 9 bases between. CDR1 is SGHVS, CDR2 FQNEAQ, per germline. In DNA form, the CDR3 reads TGTGCCAGCAGCCCCCACAGGACTAATGAAAAACTGTTTTTT. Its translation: CASSPHRTNEKLFF.

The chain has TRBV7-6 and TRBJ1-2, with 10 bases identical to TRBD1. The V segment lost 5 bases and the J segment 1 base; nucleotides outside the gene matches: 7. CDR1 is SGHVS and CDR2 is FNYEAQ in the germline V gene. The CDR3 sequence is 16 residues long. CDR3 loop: CASSRTGGTFNYGYTF. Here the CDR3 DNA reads TGTGCCAGCAGCCGGACAGGGGGGACTTTTAACTATGGCTACACCTTC.

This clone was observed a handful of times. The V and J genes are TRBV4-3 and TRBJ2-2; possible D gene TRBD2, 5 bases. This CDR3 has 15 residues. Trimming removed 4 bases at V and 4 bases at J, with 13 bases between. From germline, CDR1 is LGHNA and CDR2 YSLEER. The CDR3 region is CASSPSPGITGELFF. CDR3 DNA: TGCGCCAGCAGCCCGAGCCCCGGGATCACCGGGGAGCTGTTTTTT.

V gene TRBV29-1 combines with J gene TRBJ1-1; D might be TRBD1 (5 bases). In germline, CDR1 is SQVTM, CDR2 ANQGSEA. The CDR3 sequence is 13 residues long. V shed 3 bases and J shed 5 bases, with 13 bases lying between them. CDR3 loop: CSVERPGGTEAFF. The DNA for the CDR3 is TGCAGCGTTGAGCGGCCGGGGGGGACTGAAGCTTTCTTT.

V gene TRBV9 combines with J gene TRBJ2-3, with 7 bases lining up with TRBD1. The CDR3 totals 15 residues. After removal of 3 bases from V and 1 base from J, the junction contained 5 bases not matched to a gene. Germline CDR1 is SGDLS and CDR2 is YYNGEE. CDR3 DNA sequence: TGTGCCAGCAGCGCCCAGGGACAGCGCACAGATACGCAGTATTTT. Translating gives CASSAQGQRTDTQYF.

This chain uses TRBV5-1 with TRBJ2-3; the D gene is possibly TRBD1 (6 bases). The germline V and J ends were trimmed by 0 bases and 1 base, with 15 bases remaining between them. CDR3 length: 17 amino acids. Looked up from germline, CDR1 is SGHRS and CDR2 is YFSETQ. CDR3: CASSLGNRVSGTDTQYF. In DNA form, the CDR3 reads TGCGCCAGCAGCTTGGGGAACAGGGTCAGCGGCACAGATACGCAGTATTTT.

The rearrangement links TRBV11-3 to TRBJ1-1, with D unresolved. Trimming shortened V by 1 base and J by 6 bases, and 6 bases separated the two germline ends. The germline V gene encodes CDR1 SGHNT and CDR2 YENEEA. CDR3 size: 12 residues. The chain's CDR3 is CASSLGASEAFF. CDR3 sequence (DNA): TGTGCCAGCAGCTTAGGGGCGTCTGAAGCTTTCTTT.

The CDR3 DNA sequence: TGTGCCAGCAGCCTGGCCGGGACAGGGGAACCCCTCCACTTT. Its protein is CASSLAGTGEPLHF. V usage is TRBV5-5 and J usage is TRBJ1-6, with 10 bases fitting TRBD1. The V gene's germline CDR1 is SGHKS and CDR2 YYEKEE (reference sequence). V dropped 4 bases and J dropped 12; count of bases not matched to a gene: 7. There are 14 residues in the CDR3.

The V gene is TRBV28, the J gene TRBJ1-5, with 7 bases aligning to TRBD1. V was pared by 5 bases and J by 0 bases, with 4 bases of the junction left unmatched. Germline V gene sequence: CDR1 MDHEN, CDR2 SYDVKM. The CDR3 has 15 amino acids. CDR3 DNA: TGTGCCAGCAGTCCGACAGGGTATAGCAATCAGCCCCAGCATTTT. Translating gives CASSPTGYSNQPQHF.

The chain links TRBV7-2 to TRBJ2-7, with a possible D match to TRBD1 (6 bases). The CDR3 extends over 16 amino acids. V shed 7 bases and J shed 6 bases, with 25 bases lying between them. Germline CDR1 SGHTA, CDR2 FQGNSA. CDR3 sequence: CASNQDGGSLGVEQYF. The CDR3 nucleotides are TGTGCCAGCAACCAAGATGGGGGCAGCCTGGGAGTCGAGCAGTACTTC.